The T cell receptor beta chain described here comes from a study of vaccination effects on CD4 cells after COVID-19. Overall study context: The median interval between the second dose and post-vaccine sampling was 72 days. Overall study findings and caveats: Among infection- and vaccine-induced clones, marked clonal contraction occurred late after vaccination.

Using immunoSEQ multiplex PCR, the repertoire was profiled, and TCRdb retains in-frame clones only, with some absent. The sample includes roughly 70,000 clones, roughly 76% of them seen just once. Within the ViraFEST assay, antigen-specific CD4+ T cells underwent expansion with viral peptide pools prior to sequencing. When ten to eleven days of culture had elapsed, CD4+ T cells were isolated. Participants got two doses of BNT162b2 or mRNA-1273 vaccine. With approximately 9.6 ug/ml peptides and around 9.9 IU/ml IL-2, some 2 million PBMC per well were cultured. In the cultures, half the medium was exchanged for IL-2 medium on days 3 and 7. About this clone itself: Its antigen is undetermined.

The CDR3 has 16 amino acids. Trimming stripped 6 bases from V and 5 bases from J, with 19 bases between. Germline V gene lookup returns CDR1 WSHSY and CDR2 SAAADI. This TCR derives from a human donor who received a COVID-19 vaccine. The sequences come from CD4+ T cells from PBMCs cultured with HCoV-OC43 spike peptides, collected after COVID-19 vaccination. Subset here: HCoV-OC43 spike overlapping peptide pool stimulation. The rearrangement joins TRBV10-2 to TRBJ1-4; tentatively, D is TRBD1 (5 bases). The CDR3 DNA follows: TGCGCCAGCAGGCCTCGACCGGGACCGGGGAATGAAAAACTGTTTTTT. It codes for CASRPRPGPGNEKLFF.